This T cell receptor (beta chain) was obtained from a study of cytomegalovirus exposure and HLA in healthy donors. About the research overall: Most genotyped donors, roughly 80% of 350 to 500, had Caucasian-associated genetic ancestry.

Regarding the study as a whole: Most of the TCR beta V segments (in an earlier analysis) were productive either about 87% or about 30% of the time. V- and J-gene trimming of TCR beta was linked (in a later analysis) to a missense DCLRE1C variant. CMV antigen specificity of a few CMV-associated chains was confirmed in vitro.

On this clone: Its antigen is currently unknown.

The CDR3 totals 16 residues. Germline CDR1 is SGHNT and CDR2 is YYREEE (reference sequence). The V segment lost 4 bases and the J segment 0 bases; nucleotides outside the gene matches: 4. The PCR made use of 60 Vbeta and 13 Jbeta primers. Some clones are missing from TCRdb's copy, which holds only in-frame ones; the method was immunoSEQ multiplex PCR. The table records just over 150,000 clones, approximately 81% of them present only once. The chain carries TRBV5-4 and TRBJ1-6; 7 positions match TRBD1. The sequence was obtained from a man aged 18 to 30 in good health and CMV-seropositive. Sequencing was done on a sample of PBMCs. The CDR3, as DNA: TGTGCCAGCAGCGAAGGGGGCCCCTCCTATAATTCACCCCTCCACTTT. This encodes CASSEGGPSYNSPLHF.